This TCR beta chain was recovered during a study of cytomegalovirus exposure and HLA in healthy donors. Study findings and constraints: Follow-up analysis later connected one missense variant in DCLRE1C with trimming of TCR beta V- and J-genes. In a later analysis, the majority of CMV-associated beta chains seemingly showed HLA restriction.

Remarks on this clone: What it binds is unknown.

Primers: 60 Vbeta forward and 13 Jbeta reverse. The data were produced by immunoSEQ multiplex PCR, yet TCRdb's version contains in-frame clones alone and is incomplete. Here the sample table reports 70,000 to 80,000 clones. Per the germline V gene, CDR1 is MDHEN and CDR2 is SYDVKM. V lost 3 bases and J 7 bases, leaving 13 bases between the germline ends. The CDR3 has 13 residues. The sequence was collected from a man aged 40-49 years in good health and CMV-seronegative. Sequencing used PBMCs. V usage is TRBV28 and J usage is TRBJ2-7; D remains unclear. This chain's CDR3 is CASSFSGREEQYF. The CDR3 DNA sequence: TGTGCCAGCAGTTTTTCGGGTCGTGAAGAGCAGTACTTC.